The next 28 T cell receptor beta chains were all read from a single sample in a study of blood T cells in healthy people across ages. It was with a sample-barcoded 5' primer and a J-beta primer mix that a second PCR of roughly 7 to 11 cycles was run. TCRdb used MiXCR to reprocess the 5' RACE reads, holding one entry per CDR3 protein. The table has hundreds of thousands of distinct CDR3 sequences, 25% seen once. These same data were also listed under a study on T cells of mothers and their children.

Sequencing was carried out using blood. These receptors were collected from a boy younger than 18 in good health.

This clonotype was seen a few times. This rearrangement joins TRBV12-3 or TRBV12-4 to TRBJ2-3; 7 positions agree with TRBD2. The CDR3 spans 16 residues. The ends lost 1 base at V and 2 bases at J; junction bases unmatched: 6. Here the CDR3 reads CASSLGGSGPTDTQYF. DNA of the CDR3: TGTGCCAGCAGTTTAGGCGGGAGCGGCCCCACAGATACGCAGTATTTT.

This clonotype was recorded a few times. CDR3 bases: TGTGCCAGCAGCCGACGGGGGGCCCAAGAGACCCAGTACTTC. Its translation is CASSRRGAQETQYF. The chain joins TRBV12-3 or TRBV12-4 to TRBJ2-5, with a tentative D call TRBD2 (7 bases). The CDR3 loop spans 14 amino acids. Trimming cost V 6 bases and J 1 base, with 12 bases left between them.

The chain carries TRBV7-2 and TRBJ2-5; D ambiguous. Trimming removed 1 base at V and 4 bases at J, with 7 bases between. The CDR3 loop spans 13 amino acids. Germline V gene data show CDR1 as SGHTA and CDR2 as FQGNSA. The CDR3 loop reads CASSLENLETQYF. In nucleotides, the CDR3 is TGTGCCAGCAGCTTAGAAAATCTAGAGACCCAGTACTTC.

The chain joins TRBV27 to TRBJ2-7; D might be TRBD2 (7 bases). In germline, CDR1 is MNHEY, CDR2 SMNVEV (reference sequence). Between the trimmed V and J ends, which lost 5 bases and 1 base, there was a span of 27 bases. CDR3 length: 19 amino acids. The CDR3, as DNA: TGTGCCAGCAGTCCCAGTTCCGTAGGTGGGAGGGGGTTTTCCTACGAGCAGTACTTC. Protein sequence: CASSPSSVGGRGFSYEQYF.

The chain recombines TRBV3-1 with TRBJ2-2; no definite D call. Germline CDR1 is LGHDT and CDR2 is YNNKEL (reference sequence). The CDR3 runs to 13 residues. V lost 2 bases and J lost 5, with 6 bases in between. Here the CDR3 reads CASSQSQTGELFF. The CDR3 DNA reads TGTGCCAGCAGCCAATCCCAGACCGGGGAGCTGTTTTTT.

The V and J genes are TRBV29-1 and TRBJ2-3; tentative D call: TRBD2 (5 bases). Trimming stripped 5 bases from V and 1 base from J, with 13 bases between. The CDR3 sequence is 14 residues long. Germline V gene data show CDR1 as SQVTM and CDR2 as ANQGSEA. The CDR3 nucleotides are TGCAGCGTTCTCCCACGGGAAGGCACAGATACGCAGTATTTT. Translated, it gives CSVLPREGTDTQYF.

This clonotype was seen a handful of times. The rearrangement joins TRBV6-1 to TRBJ2-7; the D is unclear. With 3 bases removed from V and 1 base from J, the gap between germline ends came to 7 bases. Germline loops: CDR1 MNHNS, CDR2 SASEGT. The length of the CDR3 is 13 residues. The CDR3: CASSEDGSYEQYF. The CDR3 DNA reads as TGTGCCAGCAGTGAGGACGGATCCTACGAGCAGTACTTC.

This clonotype was seen ten or more times. The rearrangement links TRBV6-6 to TRBJ2-1; D is perhaps TRBD1 (5 bases). The CDR3 spans 13 residues. CDR1 and CDR2 (germline): MNHNY, SVGAGI (reference sequence). V gave up 5 bases and J gave up 0 bases, with 5 bases separating them. CDR3 in amino acids: CASSDSSYNEQFF. CDR3 nucleotides: TGTGCCAGCAGTGACAGCTCCTACAATGAGCAGTTCTTC.

This chain joins TRBV7-9 and TRBJ2-1, with 11 bases that match TRBD2. The CDR3 sequence is 15 residues long. After removal of 7 bases from V and 2 bases from J, the junction contained 4 bases not matched to a gene. Germline V gene data show CDR1 as SEHNR and CDR2 as FQNEAQ (reference sequence). CDR3 in amino acids: CASNLGLAAYNEQFF. The CDR3 DNA reads TGTGCCAGCAACCTGGGACTAGCGGCCTACAATGAGCAGTTCTTC.

The chain is built from TRBV28 and TRBJ2-7; D uncertain. Trimming took off 5 bases at V and 4 bases at J, with 15 bases between the two ends. The CDR3 is 14 residues long. Germline values: CDR1 MDHEN, CDR2 SYDVKM. The CDR3: CASSPTGLLYEQYF. CDR3 sequence (DNA): TGTGCCAGCAGTCCAACTGGTCTTCTTTACGAGCAGTACTTC.

The chain joins TRBV7-9 to TRBJ2-7; the D gene is possibly TRBD1 (5 bases). V lost 3 bases and J lost 2, with 11 bases in between. This CDR3 comprises 14 residues. CDR1 is SEHNR, CDR2 FQNEAQ, per germline (reference sequence). CDR3 DNA sequence: TGTGCCAGCAGCTTGATAGGGGAACCCTACGAGCAGTACTTC. It encodes CASSLIGEPYEQYF.

A remark on this clonotype: This likely comes from a read error, as the CDR3 has no conserved phenylalanine or tryptophan at its end. The J gene is TRBJ2-7, the V gene TRBV12-3 or TRBV12-4, with 7 bases lining up with TRBD2. The CDR3 is 13 residues long. After removal of 8 bases from V and 6 bases from J, the junction contained 10 bases not matched to a gene. For the CDR3, the DNA is TGTGCCAGCGCTAGAGGGAGGGCCGGCGAGCAGTACTCC. This codes for CASARGRAGEQYS.

The genes are TRBV29-1 and TRBJ1-2; D perhaps matches TRBD1 (5 bases). This CDR3 region has 18 residues. The V end was cut by 0 bases, the J end by 2 bases, with 22 bases between. Germline V gene sequence: CDR1 SQVTM, CDR2 ANQGSEA. CDR3 sequence reads: CSVEEDLETVVQNYGYTF. CDR3 DNA: TGCAGCGTTGAAGAGGATTTGGAGACAGTCGTCCAAAACTATGGCTACACCTTC.

V and J are TRBV5-1 and TRBJ2-1, with 9 bases lining up with TRBD1. Germline CDR1 is SGHRS and CDR2 is YFSETQ. Losses at the gene ends were 6 bases for V and 7 bases for J; bases not matched to a gene: 11. The CDR3 extends over 15 amino acids. DNA for the CDR3: TGCGCCAGCACCCCGGGACAGGGTTTATGGAATGAGCAGTTCTTC. Translating gives CASTPGQGLWNEQFF.

This rearrangement joins TRBV11-2 to TRBJ2-3; D assignment may be TRBD1 or TRBD2 (5 bases each). V dropped 5 bases and J dropped 1 base, with 16 bases sitting between them. The CDR3 is 16 residues long. Looked up from germline, CDR1 is SGHAT and CDR2 is FQNNGV. CDR3: CASSQTGRARTDTQYF. The CDR3 DNA reads TGTGCCAGCAGCCAGACGGGGCGGGCCCGCACAGATACGCAGTATTTT.

The gene calls are TRBV6-6 and TRBJ2-7; perhaps TRBD1 as D (6 bases). The CDR3 sequence is 14 residues long. V was clipped by 0 bases and J by 2 bases, with 8 bases between them. CDR1 is MNHNY and CDR2 is SVGAGI in the germline V gene (reference sequence). The CDR3 here is CASSYSPGAYEQYF. CDR3 DNA sequence: TGTGCCAGCAGTTACTCGCCAGGGGCCTACGAGCAGTACTTC.

This clonotype was detected a few times. This sequence joins TRBV10-3 and TRBJ2-7; D is possibly TRBD1 (5 bases). The CDR3 has 15 amino acids. Trimming pared 0 bases from V and 2 bases from J, leaving 11 bases between. Looked up from germline, CDR1 is ENHRY and CDR2 is SYGVKD. The CDR3 reads CAISESEGATYEQYF. In DNA form, the CDR3 reads TGTGCCATCAGTGAGTCTGAAGGGGCTACCTACGAGCAGTACTTC.

This clonotype was counted a few times. The V call is TRBV7-2, the J call TRBJ2-5, with D maybe TRBD2 (5 bases). Looked up from germline, CDR1 is SGHTA and CDR2 is FQGNSA. The CDR3 contains 12 residues. Trimming took off 6 bases at V and 5 bases at J, with 10 bases between the two ends. CDR3 nucleotides: TGTGCCAGCAGAGGACCGGGGGAGACCCAGTACTTC. This gives the protein CASRGPGETQYF. Complete variable domain (other parts from reference TRBV7-2 and TRBJ2-5): GAGVSQSPSNKVTEKGKDVELRCDPISGHTALYWYRQSLGQGLEFLIYFQGNSAPDKSGLPSDRFSAERTGGSVSTLTIQRTQQEDSAVYLCASRGPGETQYFGPGTRLLVL.

The rearrangement joins TRBV3-1 to TRBJ2-3; D call uncertain. Germline CDR1 is LGHDT and CDR2 is YNNKEL (reference sequence). Deletions cut 0 bases from V and 4 bases from J, with 8 bases between. This CDR3 has 14 residues. The CDR3 sequence: CASSQDYVADTQYF. The CDR3 DNA follows: TGTGCCAGCAGCCAAGATTACGTGGCAGATACGCAGTATTTT.

This clonotype was recorded a few times. Mismatch with germline at one junction end may stem from a read error. V and J are TRBV5-5 and TRBJ2-7; 10 bases are shared with TRBD1. CDR1 and CDR2 (germline): SGHKS, YYEKEE (reference sequence). The CDR3 length is 14 residues. The chain's CDR3 is CAGSWSGTGDEQYF. The CDR3 bases are TGTGCCGGCAGCTGGTCCGGGACAGGGGACGAGCAGTACTTC.

The V call is TRBV29-1, the J call TRBJ2-5; D is ambiguous. Germline-derived CDR1 and CDR2 are SQVTM and ANQGSEA. The CDR3 loop spans 12 amino acids. V was shortened by 7 bases and J by 1 base, with 10 bases between the two germline ends. The CDR3 protein is CSATTAQETQYF. The CDR3 DNA reads as TGCAGCGCTACCACGGCCCAAGAGACCCAGTACTTC.

The chain combines TRBV7-2 with TRBJ2-3, with TRBD2 matching 8 bases. CDR1 and CDR2 from the germline V gene are SGHTA and FQGNSA. CDR3 length: 15 amino acids. With V trimmed by 0 bases and J by 6 bases, 5 bases remained unmatched. CDR3 sequence: CASSLARAGADTQYF. The CDR3 region has the DNA TGTGCCAGCAGCTTAGCGCGAGCGGGGGCGGATACGCAGTATTTT.

In this sample, this clonotype turned up a few times. The rearrangement joins TRBV20-1 to TRBJ2-1; TRBD2 aligns across 9 bases. Germline CDR1 is DFQATT and CDR2 is SNEGSKA (reference sequence). V was clipped by 4 bases and J by 8 bases; unmatched bases: 12. The CDR3 loop spans 15 amino acids. CDR3 protein: CSATGVSGSDYEQFF. The CDR3 nucleotides read TGCAGTGCTACTGGTGTTAGCGGGAGTGACTATGAGCAGTTCTTC.

This clonotype has just a few counts. The CDR3 region is CASSWMNTEAFF. The CDR3 DNA reads TGTGCCAGCAGCTGGATGAACACTGAAGCTTTCTTT. The chain uses TRBV7-2 and TRBJ1-1; D gene uncertain. Germline V gene data show CDR1 as SGHTA and CDR2 as FQGNSA. V lost 4 bases, J lost 0 bases, and 3 bases lay in between. CDR3 length: 12 amino acids.

The gene calls are TRBV5-7 and TRBJ1-3; D uncertain. Being an ORF, TRBV5-7 has a function that is uncertain. Trimming took 1 base from V and 2 from J, leaving 10 bases between them. The CDR3 has 15 residues. This CDR3 is CASSLTPLAGNTIYF. In DNA, the CDR3 is TGTGCCAGCAGCTTGACCCCTCTGGCTGGAAACACCATATATTTT.

The V call is TRBV24-1, the J call TRBJ1-2, with TRBD1 matching 11 bases. V lost 4 bases, J lost 4 bases, and 4 bases stayed unmatched. The CDR3 has 15 residues. The V gene's germline CDR1 is KGHDR and CDR2 SFDVKD. The CDR3 protein is CATSDGTGGIYGYTF. The CDR3 bases are TGTGCCACCAGTGACGGGACAGGGGGAATCTATGGCTACACCTTC.

This clonotype has a single count. The gene calls are TRBV10-1 and TRBJ2-3; TRBD2 matches 11 bases. This CDR3 region has 16 residues. Germline CDR1 reads WNHNN; CDR2 reads SYGVQD (reference sequence). J lost 3 bases, V lost 3 bases, and 5 bases had no gene match. CDR3 region: CASSDPGLAETDTQYF. The CDR3 DNA is TGCGCCAGCAGTGACCCGGGACTAGCGGAAACAGATACGCAGTATTTT.

The CDR3 loop is CASSPETSSSYEQYF. CDR3 nucleotides: TGTGCCAGCAGCCCGGAGACTAGTAGCTCCTACGAGCAGTACTTC. The J gene is TRBJ2-7, the V gene TRBV7-4; D may be TRBD2 (6 bases). CDR1 is SGHVT, CDR2 SQSDAQ, per germline. With 5 bases removed from V and 0 bases from J, the gap between germline ends came to 14 bases. This CDR3 is built from 15 residues.